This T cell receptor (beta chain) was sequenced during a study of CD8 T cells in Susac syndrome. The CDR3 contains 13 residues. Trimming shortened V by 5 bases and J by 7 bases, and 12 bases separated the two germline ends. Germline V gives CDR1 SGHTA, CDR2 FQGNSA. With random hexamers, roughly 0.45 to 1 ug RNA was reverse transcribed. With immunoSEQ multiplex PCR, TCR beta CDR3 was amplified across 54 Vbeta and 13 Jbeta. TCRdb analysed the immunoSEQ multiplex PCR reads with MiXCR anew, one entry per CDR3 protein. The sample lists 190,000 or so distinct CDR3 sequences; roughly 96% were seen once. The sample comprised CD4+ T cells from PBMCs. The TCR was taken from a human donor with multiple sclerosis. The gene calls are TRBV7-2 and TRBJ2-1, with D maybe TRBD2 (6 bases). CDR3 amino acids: CASSPVRENEQFF. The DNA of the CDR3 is TGTGCCAGCAGCCCCGTCCGGGAGAATGAGCAGTTCTTC.